This T cell receptor beta chain came from a study of cytomegalovirus exposure and HLA in healthy donors. Study-wide results and limits: V- and J-gene trimming in TCR beta was tied to a missense DCLRE1C variant by an analysis performed later.

J was trimmed by 0 bases and V by 6 bases; bases with no gene match: 8. The germline gives CDR1 SNHLY, CDR2 FYNNEI. This CDR3 contains 15 residues. A multiplex PCR was run with 60 Vbeta primers and 13 Jbeta primers. This table comes from immunoSEQ multiplex PCR, and its TCRdb copy is limited to in-frame clones, with some not included. The table lists about 150,000 clones, approximately 9% of them singletons, with 1.8% in the top ten. As for this clone: As yet, its antigen is unknown.

Source material: PBMCs. The chain uses TRBV2 and TRBJ2-7, with 7 bases matching TRBD2. The sequence was collected from a male donor in good health and CMV-seronegative. CDR3 in amino acids: CASRLTSANSYEQYF. The CDR3 coding sequence is TGTGCCAGCAGGTTAACTAGCGCAAACTCCTACGAGCAGTACTTC. Full variable domain (rest looked up from reference TRBV2 and TRBJ2-7): EPEVTQTPSHQVTQMGQEVILRCVPISNHLYFYWYRQILGQKVEFLVSFYNNEISEKSEIFDDQFSVERPDGSNFTLKIRSTKLEDSAMYFCASRLTSANSYEQYFGPGTRLTVT.